The rows below give T cell receptor beta chains drawn from one sample of a study of shared clonotypes between healthy human individuals. Some clones are missing from TCRdb's copy, which holds only in-frame ones; the method was immunoSEQ multiplex PCR. The sample yields about 2 million clones, roughly 94% seen once. The sequencing sample was made of naive CD8+ T cells sorted from blood. The receptors shown here come from a man in his late teens or twenties in good health. The CDR3 runs from the conserved cysteine through the conserved F or W. The D gene is left open where the match is weak. Clone size is given for some rows only: seen once, a few or many times, or a class if the clone is expanded.

TRBV28	NA	NA	TRBJ2-3	14	CASSFALGVDTQYF	TGTGCCAGCAGTTTCGCTCTCGGGGTGGATACGCAGTATTTT
TRBV2	NA	NA	TRBJ2-7	14	CASSEIDLVDEQYF	TGTGCCAGCAGTGAAATAGACCTAGTTGACGAGCAGTACTTC
TRBV27	NA	NA	TRBJ2-2	17	CASSFLQFPANTGELFF	TGTGCCAGCAGTTTCTTACAGTTCCCTGCGAACACCGGGGAGCTGTTTTTT
TRBV13	NA	NA	TRBJ2-2	15	CASSLEAGSTGELFF	TGTGCCAGCAGCTTAGAGGCGGGATCCACCGGGGAGCTGTTTTTT
TRBV11-1	TRBD1	NA	TRBJ2-7	16	CASSQAPGTGNYEQYF	TGTGCCAGCAGCCAAGCCCCAGGGACAGGAAACTACGAGCAGTACTTC
TRBV5-4	TRBD2	NA	TRBJ2-3	15	CASSPGAGGADTQYF	TGTGCCAGCAGCCCTGGGGCGGGAGGAGCCGATACGCAGTATTTT
TRBV2	NA	NA	TRBJ1-4	14	CASSAASTYEKLFF	TGTGCCAGCAGTGCGGCCTCAACTTATGAAAAACTGTTTTTT
TRBV27	NA	NA	TRBJ2-5	13	CASSLSPGETQYF	TGTGCCAGCAGTTTGAGCCCCGGGGAGACCCAGTACTTC
TRBV10-1	TRBD2	NA	TRBJ2-3	16	CASSESGRGGTDTQYF	TGCGCCAGCAGTGAGTCGGGTCGGGGGGGCACAGATACGCAGTATTTT
TRBV10-3	TRBD2	NA	TRBJ2-3	17	CATRRVAAGGHVDTQYF	TGTGCCACCCGCCGGGTGGCGGCGGGAGGGCATGTAGATACGCAGTATTTT
TRBV6-5	NA	NA	TRBJ2-3	14	CASNDRTSTDTQYF	TGTGCCAGCAACGACAGGACTAGCACAGATACGCAGTATTTT
TRBV7-6	TRBD1	NA	TRBJ2-1	16	CASSPETGSLVDEQFF	TGTGCCAGCAGCCCGGAGACAGGGTCCCTAGTGGATGAGCAGTTCTTC
TRBV7-9	NA	NA	TRBJ1-2	12	CASSSRQDGYTF	TGTGCCAGCAGCTCAAGACAAGATGGCTACACCTTC
TRBV6-1	NA	NA	TRBJ2-2	16	CASSEGGGVNTGELFF	TGTGCCAGCAGTGAAGGAGGTGGGGTCAACACCGGGGAGCTGTTTTTT
TRBV5-8	NA	NA	TRBJ2-7	13	CASSLTGGYEQYF	TGTGCCAGCAGCTTGACAGGAGGGTACGAGCAGTACTTC
TRBV5-6	TRBD2	NA	TRBJ2-1	19	CASSFGYLVAGGPYNEQFF	TGTGCCAGCAGCTTTGGCTACCTGGTGGCGGGAGGACCCTACAATGAGCAGTTCTTC
TRBV27	TRBD2	NA	TRBJ2-1	15	CASSPGTSGYNEQFF	TGTGCCAGCAGCCCCGGGACTAGCGGTTACAATGAGCAGTTCTTC
TRBV7-6	TRBD2	NA	TRBJ2-7	16	CASSSGLAGGRGEQYF	TGTGCCAGCAGCTCCGGACTAGCGGGAGGCCGCGGGGAGCAGTACTTC
TRBV13	NA	NA	TRBJ2-1	16	CASSSSPGTGYNEQFF	TGTGCCAGCAGCTCCAGTCCCGGGACGGGATACAATGAGCAGTTCTTC
TRBV28	NA	NA	TRBJ1-5	14	CASSLPGINQPQHF	TGTGCCAGCAGTTTACCGGGGATAAATCAGCCCCAGCATTTT
TRBV30	NA	NA	TRBJ1-1	13	CAWTWGEGTEAFF	TGTGCCTGGACTTGGGGGGAGGGCACTGAAGCTTTCTTT
TRBV9	NA	NA	TRBJ2-2	16	CASSAPRGLRTGELFF	TGTGCCAGCAGCGCCCCACGGGGCCTGAGGACCGGGGAGCTGTTTTTT
TRBV29-1	NA	NA	TRBJ2-5	13	CSVEDRTSRVTYF	TGCAGCGTTGAAGATCGGACTTCCCGAGTTACGTACTTC
TRBV6-1	TRBD2	NA	TRBJ2-7	18	CASSETGTSGVSSYEQYF	TGTGCCAGCAGTGAAACCGGGACTAGCGGGGTAAGCTCCTACGAGCAGTACTTC
TRBV25-1	TRBD2	NA	TRBJ2-1	14	CASSPGTSNFEQFF	TGTGCCAGCAGCCCCGGGACTAGCAACTTTGAGCAGTTCTTC
TRBV11-2	NA	once	TRBJ1-1	15	CASSFGTGLNTEAFF	TGTGCCAGCAGCTTCGGAACAGGGTTGAACACTGAAGCTTTCTTT
TRBV13	TRBD1	NA	TRBJ1-1	14	CASSPDRANTEAFF	TGTGCCAGCAGCCCGGACAGGGCGAACACTGAAGCTTTCTTT
TRBV2	TRBD1	NA	TRBJ1-1	14	CAKEGQGRHTEAFF	TGTGCCAAAGAAGGACAGGGGCGGCACACTGAAGCTTTCTTT
TRBV6-5	NA	NA	TRBJ1-5	14	CASSYSGEDHAQHF	TGTGCCAGCAGTTACTCGGGGGAGGATCACGCCCAGCATTTT
TRBV29-1	NA	NA	TRBJ2-7	13	CSVATLNSYEQYF	TGCAGCGTCGCGACTCTAAATTCCTACGAGCAGTACTTC
TRBV9	TRBD2	NA	TRBJ2-7	14	CASSVSRGGHEQYF	TGTGCCAGCAGCGTATCCCGGGGGGGCCACGAGCAGTACTTC
TRBV30	NA	NA	TRBJ2-3	11	CAWRGGHTQYF	TGTGCCTGGAGGGGGGGCCATACGCAGTATTTT
TRBV6-1	TRBD1	once	TRBJ2-2	16	CASSEAEGARTGELFF	TGTGCCAGCAGTGAAGCTGAGGGGGCACGGACCGGGGAGCTGTTTTTT
TRBV6-5	NA	NA	TRBJ2-7	13	CASSYGGSYEQYF	TGTGCCAGCAGTTACGGAGGCTCCTACGAGCAGTACTTC
TRBV25-1	NA	NA	TRBJ2-1	13	CASSEGANNEQFF	TGTGCCAGCAGTGAGGGAGCTAACAATGAGCAGTTCTTC
TRBV4-3	NA	NA	TRBJ1-4	16	CASSGGRGATNEKLFF	TGCGCCAGCAGCGGGGGCAGGGGCGCAACTAATGAAAAACTGTTTTTT
TRBV7-6	NA	NA	TRBJ1-5	15	CASSLGGYSNQPQHF	TGTGCCAGCAGCTTAGGGGGATATAGCAATCAGCCCCAGCATTTT